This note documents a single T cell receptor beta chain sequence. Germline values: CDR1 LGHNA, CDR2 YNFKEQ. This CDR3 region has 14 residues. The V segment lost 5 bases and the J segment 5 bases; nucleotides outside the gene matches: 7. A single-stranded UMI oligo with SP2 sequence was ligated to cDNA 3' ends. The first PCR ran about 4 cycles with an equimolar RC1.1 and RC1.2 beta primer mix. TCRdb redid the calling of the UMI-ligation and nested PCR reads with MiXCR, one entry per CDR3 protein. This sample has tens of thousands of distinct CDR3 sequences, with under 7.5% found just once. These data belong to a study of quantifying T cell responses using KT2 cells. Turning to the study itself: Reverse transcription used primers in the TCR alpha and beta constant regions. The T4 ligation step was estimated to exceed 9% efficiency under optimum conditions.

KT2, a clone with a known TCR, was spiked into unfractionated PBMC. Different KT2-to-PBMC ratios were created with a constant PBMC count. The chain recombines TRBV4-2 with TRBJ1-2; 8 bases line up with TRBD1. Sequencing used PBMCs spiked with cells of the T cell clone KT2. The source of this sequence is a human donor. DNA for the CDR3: TGTGCCAGCAGCTCTTCGGACAGGGCTTATGGCTACACCTTC. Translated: CASSSSDRAYGYTF.